What follows are 27 T cell receptor beta chains derived from one specimen sequenced in a study of neoadjuvant anti-PD-1 for oral cavity cancer. The time point denotes: after neoadjuvant nivolumab, at surgical resection. Produced via immunoSEQ multiplex PCR; TCRdb's table is partial and in-frame only. The sample consists of about 39,000 clones, 77% of them appearing once. The specimen comprised PBMCs, sampled after nivolumab (anti-PD-1) treatment. These receptor sequences come from a person aged 35-79 years with oral cavity squamous cell carcinoma.

In its sample, this clone ranks as medium-sized (0.01 to 0.1%). The chain combines TRBV5-1 with TRBJ2-3; 8 nucleotides align to TRBD2. The length of the CDR3 is 14 residues. Unmatched junction bases numbered 1, after V lost 0 bases and J lost 4 bases. CDR1 is SGHRS, CDR2 YFSETQ, per germline. CDR3 loop: CASSLDGGADTQYF. The CDR3 bases are TGCGCCAGCAGCTTGGACGGGGGGGCAGATACGCAGTATTTT.

The V call is TRBV6-1, the J call TRBJ1-6, with TRBD1 matching 7 bases. CDR3 length: 16 residues. The germline CDR1 and CDR2 sequences are MNHNS and SASEGT. V shed 3 bases and J 7 bases; nucleotides not matched to a gene: 9. In nucleotides, the CDR3 is TGTGCCAGCAGTGACCGCCGGGACAGTAGGAATTCACCCCTCCACTTT. Protein: CASSDRRDSRNSPLHF.

The rearrangement links TRBV2 to TRBJ2-3; possibly TRBD1 for D (7 bases). Germline CDR1 SNHLY, CDR2 FYNNEI. CDR3 length: 15 amino acids. The V and J ends lost 5 bases and 0 bases respectively, with 12 bases between them. CDR3 amino acids: CASSPEGASTDTQYF. DNA of the CDR3: TGTGCCAGCAGTCCGGAGGGGGCGAGCACAGATACGCAGTATTTT.

The chain has TRBV19 and TRBJ1-5; tentatively, D is TRBD1 (5 bases). The V gene lost 1 base and the J gene lost 4 bases, with 11 bases spanning the gap. CDR1 is LNHDA, CDR2 SQIVND, per germline (reference sequence). The CDR3 length is 15 residues. CDR3 in amino acids: CASSIGGVRNQPQHF. CDR3 coding DNA: TGTGCCAGTAGTATAGGAGGGGTGCGGAATCAGCCCCAGCATTTT.

The chain recombines TRBV11-2 with TRBJ2-3; D call uncertain. V was pared by 0 bases and J by 7 bases, with 8 bases between. The CDR3 sequence is 13 residues long. The germline CDR1 and CDR2 sequences are SGHAT and FQNNGV. DNA of the CDR3: TGTGCCAGCAGCTTAGATTCCCGTTATACGCAGTATTTT. Translated: CASSLDSRYTQYF.

V usage is TRBV28 and J usage is TRBJ1-2; D not certain. The CDR3 is 15 residues long. Germline V gene data show CDR1 as MDHEN and CDR2 as SYDVKM. The germline V and J ends were trimmed by 6 bases and 4 bases, with 18 bases remaining between them. The CDR3 DNA follows: TGTGCCAGCAGGGACCCTAGGAGGAGGTTCTATGGCTACACCTTC. Translation gives CASRDPRRRFYGYTF.

Here the CDR3 reads CASSPPARGGAQGYTF. The CDR3 DNA reads TGTGCCAGCTCACCACCAGCGAGGGGGGGCGCCCAGGGCTACACCTTC. The gene calls are TRBV18 and TRBJ1-2; D possibly corresponds to TRBD1 (6 bases). CDR1 is KGHSH, CDR2 LQKENI, per germline. This CDR3 comprises 16 residues. V lost 0 bases to trimming and J lost 8 bases, with 19 bases between them.

This clone was recorded a few times. This chain links TRBV6-4 with TRBJ1-6, with no clear D. V dropped 0 bases and J dropped 13 bases, with 10 bases sitting between them. The CDR3 is 13 residues long. Germline CDR1 MRHNA, CDR2 SNTAGT. The CDR3 protein is CASSDSRVGPLHF. The DNA of the CDR3 is TGTGCCAGCAGTGACTCGAGGGTAGGGCCCCTCCACTTT.

The V call is TRBV6-5, the J call TRBJ2-1, with 10 bases identical to TRBD2. The V gene end was trimmed by 4 bases and the J gene end by 7 bases; junction bases not matched to a gene: 10. This CDR3 region has 16 residues. Germline CDR1 and CDR2: MNHEY and SVGAGI. CDR3 sequence: CASSSSGGGYGNEQFF. The CDR3 DNA follows: TGTGCCAGCAGTTCTAGCGGGGGCGGATATGGAAATGAGCAGTTCTTC.

The gene calls are TRBV5-1 and TRBJ1-5; the match to TRBD1 covers 10 bases. This CDR3 has 16 residues. CDR1 SGHRS and CDR2 YFSETQ come from the germline V gene. The J segment lost 7 bases and the V segment lost 0 bases, leaving 7 bases of the junction unmatched. The CDR3 sequence is CASSLGGTGEKQPQHF. The CDR3 DNA sequence: TGCGCCAGCAGCTTGGGCGGGACAGGGGAGAAGCAGCCCCAGCATTTT.

The J gene is TRBJ2-5, the V gene TRBV2; 15 bases are shared with TRBD2. The CDR3 consists of 17 residues. V gave up 1 base and J gave up 5 bases; unmatched junction bases: 5. Per the germline V gene, CDR1 is SNHLY and CDR2 is FYNNEI. The CDR3 sequence: CASSEGTSGRAWETQYF. The DNA of the CDR3 is TGTGCCAGCAGTGAAGGGACTAGCGGGAGGGCCTGGGAGACCCAGTACTTC.

The rearrangement uses TRBV19 and TRBJ1-2, with 9 positions matching TRBD1. The V and J ends lost 5 bases and 4 bases, in that order; junction bases with no gene match: 8. This CDR3 is 15 amino acids long. Germline V lookup: CDR1 LNHDA, CDR2 SQIVND (reference sequence). This CDR3 reads CASSPGTGKGYGYTF. The DNA for the CDR3 is TGTGCCAGTAGTCCAGGGACAGGGAAGGGCTATGGCTACACCTTC.

This chain's CDR3 is CAISSKPRDAGEQPQHF. The CDR3 DNA is TGTGCCATCAGTTCCAAGCCCCGGGACGCCGGAGAGCAGCCCCAGCATTTT. The gene calls are TRBV10-3 and TRBJ1-5; D perhaps matches TRBD1 (5 bases). V lost 5 bases to trimming and J lost 7 bases, with 24 bases between them. The CDR3 sequence is 17 residues long. CDR1 and CDR2 from the germline V gene are ENHRY and SYGVKD.

This rearrangement joins TRBV27 to TRBJ2-5; no reliable D call. Per germline, CDR1 MNHEY and CDR2 SMNVEV (reference sequence). There are 14 residues in the CDR3. With 3 bases removed from V and 5 bases from J, the gap between germline ends came to 13 bases. This CDR3 is CASSFLGSRETQYF. CDR3 DNA: TGTGCCAGCAGTTTCCTGGGAAGTCGGGAGACCCAGTACTTC.

V is TRBV19 and J is TRBJ2-1; D possibly corresponds to TRBD2 (6 bases). Germline assignment: CDR1 LNHDA and CDR2 SQIVND (reference sequence). The CDR3 loop spans 15 amino acids. V was cut by 0 bases and J by 7 bases, with 13 bases left in between. The CDR3 sequence is CASSIEERARNEQFF. In DNA form, the CDR3 reads TGTGCCAGTAGTATAGAGGAGCGGGCCAGGAATGAGCAGTTCTTC.

The chain employs TRBV29-1 and TRBJ2-1; perhaps TRBD2 as D (5 bases). Trimming stripped 3 bases from V and 6 bases from J, with 12 bases between. Germline V gene data show CDR1 as SQVTM and CDR2 as ANQGSEA. The CDR3 has 13 residues. This CDR3 is CSVDPQLGNEQFF. The CDR3 DNA follows: TGCAGCGTTGATCCCCAACTAGGCAATGAGCAGTTCTTC.

This clone ranks as medium-sized. The chain combines TRBV30 with TRBJ2-7; D perhaps matches TRBD2 (6 bases). The CDR3 totals 16 residues. The ends were cut back, 3 bases at V and 6 bases at J, with 24 bases in the middle. CDR1 is GTSNPN and CDR2 is SVGIG in the germline V gene (reference sequence). CDR3 region: CAWSAVQGLTLTEQYF. The CDR3, as DNA: TGTGCCTGGAGCGCGGTTCAGGGACTCACTCTAACCGAGCAGTACTTC.

The genes are TRBV28 and TRBJ2-4; D uncertain. Trimming pared 5 bases from V and 3 bases from J, leaving 14 bases between. This CDR3 is 15 amino acids long. Germline values: CDR1 MDHEN, CDR2 SYDVKM. CDR3 in amino acids: CASSDPGIGKNIQYF. CDR3 DNA: TGTGCCAGCAGTGACCCCGGTATAGGCAAAAACATTCAGTACTTC.

Only a few counts were recorded for this clone. CDR3 in amino acids: CASSLDSGSTDSPLHF. The DNA for the CDR3 is TGTGCCAGCAGCTTGGACTCGGGCTCTACGGATTCACCCCTCCACTTT. The chain is built from TRBV5-6 and TRBJ1-6; D remains unclear. In germline, CDR1 is SGHDT, CDR2 YYEEEE. Trimming left V 0 bases short and J 8 bases short, with 15 bases between. The CDR3 runs 16 residues. Supplemented by reference TRBV5-6 and TRBJ1-6, the full variable domain reads DAGVTQSPTHLIKTRGQQVTLRCSPKSGHDTVSWYQQALGQGPQFIFQYYEEEERQRGNFPDRFSGHQFPNYSSELNVNALLLGDSALYLCASSLDSGSTDSPLHFGNGTRLTVT.

The chain couples TRBV30 to TRBJ1-3; unclear D gene. The V and J ends lost 0 bases and 4 bases respectively, with 13 bases between them. CDR1 is GTSNPN and CDR2 is SVGIG in the germline V gene (reference sequence). This CDR3 has 15 residues. The CDR3 DNA sequence: TGTGCCTGGAGTGTACCCCTTAATCGGGGAAACACCATATATTTT. Its translation is CAWSVPLNRGNTIYF.

The rearrangement uses TRBV6-4 and TRBJ2-7; TRBD2 is a possible D gene (6 bases). The CDR3 totals 13 residues. Germline V gene data show CDR1 as MRHNA and CDR2 as SNTAGT. With 0 bases removed from V and 9 bases from J, the gap between germline ends came to 12 bases. CDR3 coding DNA: TGTGCCAGCAGTGACTCGGCGGGACTTCGGCAGTACTTC. The encoded protein is CASSDSAGLRQYF.

The rearrangement links TRBV9 to TRBJ2-3, with 10 bases identical to TRBD1. This CDR3 is built from 16 residues. Germline V gene sequence: CDR1 SGDLS, CDR2 YYNGEE. V lost 4 bases and J lost 2; bases outside the gene matches: 7. CDR3 loop: CASSLRTGGYTDTQYF. As DNA, the CDR3 is TGTGCCAGCAGCCTCCGGACAGGGGGGTACACAGATACGCAGTATTTT.

This chain joins TRBV10-3 and TRBJ2-1, with 13 bases aligning to TRBD2. V lost 3 bases, J lost 8 bases, and 4 bases stayed unmatched. The CDR3 length is 15 residues. Germline assignment: CDR1 ENHRY and CDR2 SYGVKD. CDR3 protein: CAISDGTSGTDEQFF. CDR3 coding DNA: TGTGCCATCAGTGACGGGACTAGCGGGACCGATGAGCAGTTCTTC.

This sequence joins TRBV2 and TRBJ2-5; 9 bases fit TRBD2. The V gene's germline CDR1 is SNHLY and CDR2 FYNNEI. V trimming: 7 bases; J trimming: 11 bases; junction bases outside the gene matches: 17. This CDR3 has 15 residues. DNA of the CDR3: TGTGCCAGCATTGGGTTGACTAGCGGCGTCGGGGGGCAGTACTTC. Translated, it gives CASIGLTSGVGGQYF.

V gene TRBV10-2 combines with J gene TRBJ1-2; 9 bases align to TRBD1. The CDR3 runs 13 residues. Losses at the gene ends were 6 bases for V and 8 bases for J; bases not matched to a gene: 7. Germline-derived CDR1 and CDR2 are WSHSY and SAAADI. The DNA for the CDR3 is TGCGCCAGCAGCGAAACAGGGGGCTGGGGCTACACCTTC. Protein product: CASSETGGWGYTF.

The rearrangement uses TRBV19 and TRBJ1-2; no clear D. Trimming stripped 6 bases from V and 2 bases from J, with 13 bases between. Germline V gives CDR1 LNHDA, CDR2 SQIVND (reference sequence). This CDR3 region has 14 residues. CDR3 DNA sequence: TGTGCCAGTAGAAGGAAGGGTACAAACTATGGCTACACCTTC. Its translation is CASRRKGTNYGYTF. Full variable domain (rest looked up from reference TRBV19 and TRBJ1-2): DGGITQSPKYLFRKEGQNVTLSCEQNLNHDAMYWYRQDPGQGLRLIYYSQIVNDFQKGDIAEGYSVSREKKESFPLTVTSAQKNPTAFYLCASRRKGTNYGYTFGSGTRLTVV.

CDR3 protein: CASSEAPASQPQHF. For the CDR3, the DNA is TGTGCCAGCAGTGAAGCGCCAGCGAGTCAGCCCCAGCATTTT. This chain joins TRBV6-1 and TRBJ1-5, with no clear D. The CDR3 spans 14 residues. Between the trimmed V and J ends, which lost 0 bases and 6 bases, there was a span of 9 bases. Germline CDR1 MNHNS, CDR2 SASEGT.